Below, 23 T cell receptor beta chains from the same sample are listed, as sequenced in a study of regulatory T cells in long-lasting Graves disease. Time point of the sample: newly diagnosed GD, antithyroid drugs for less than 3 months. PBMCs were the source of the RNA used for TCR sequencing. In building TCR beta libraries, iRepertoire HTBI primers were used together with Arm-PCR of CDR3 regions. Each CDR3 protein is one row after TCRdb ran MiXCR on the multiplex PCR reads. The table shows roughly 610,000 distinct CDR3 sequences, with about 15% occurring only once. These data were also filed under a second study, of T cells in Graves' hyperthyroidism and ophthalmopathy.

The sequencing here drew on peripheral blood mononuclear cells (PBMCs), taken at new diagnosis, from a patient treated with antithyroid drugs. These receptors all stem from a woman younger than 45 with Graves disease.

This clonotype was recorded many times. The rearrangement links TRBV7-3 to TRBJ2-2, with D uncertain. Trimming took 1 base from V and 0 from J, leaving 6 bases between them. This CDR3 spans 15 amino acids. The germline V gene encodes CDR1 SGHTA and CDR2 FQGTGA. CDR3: CASSLIHTNTGELFF. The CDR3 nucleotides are TGTGCCAGCAGCTTAATACACACGAACACCGGGGAGCTGTTTTTT.

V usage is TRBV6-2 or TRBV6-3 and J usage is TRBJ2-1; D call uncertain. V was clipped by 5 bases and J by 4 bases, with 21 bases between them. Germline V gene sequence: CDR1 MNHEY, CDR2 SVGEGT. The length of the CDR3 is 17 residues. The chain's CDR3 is CASSDDMGKAGYNEQFF. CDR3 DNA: TGTGCCAGCAGTGATGACATGGGAAAGGCAGGTTACAATGAGCAGTTCTTC.

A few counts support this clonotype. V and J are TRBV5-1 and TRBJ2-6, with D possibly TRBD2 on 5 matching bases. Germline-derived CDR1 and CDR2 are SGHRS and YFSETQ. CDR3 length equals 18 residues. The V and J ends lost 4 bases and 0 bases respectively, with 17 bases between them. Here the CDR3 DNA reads TGCGCCAGCAGCGCGACCCCGTCTCGGGGCTCTGGGGCCAACGTCCTGACTTTC. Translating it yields CASSATPSRGSGANVLTF.

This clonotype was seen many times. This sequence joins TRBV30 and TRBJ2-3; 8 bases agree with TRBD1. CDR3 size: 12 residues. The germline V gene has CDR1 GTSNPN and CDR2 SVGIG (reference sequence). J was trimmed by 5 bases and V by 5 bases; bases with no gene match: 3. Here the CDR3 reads CAWLRGRDTQYF. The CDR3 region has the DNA TGTGCCTGGCTCAGGGGGCGAGATACGCAGTATTTT.

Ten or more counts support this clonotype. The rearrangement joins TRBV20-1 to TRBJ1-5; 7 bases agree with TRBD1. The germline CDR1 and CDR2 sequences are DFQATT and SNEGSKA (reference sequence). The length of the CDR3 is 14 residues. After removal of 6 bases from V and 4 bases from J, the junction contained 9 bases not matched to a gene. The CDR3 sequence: CSAPRTGRNQPQHF. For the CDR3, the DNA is TGCAGTGCCCCACGGACAGGACGTAATCAGCCCCAGCATTTT.

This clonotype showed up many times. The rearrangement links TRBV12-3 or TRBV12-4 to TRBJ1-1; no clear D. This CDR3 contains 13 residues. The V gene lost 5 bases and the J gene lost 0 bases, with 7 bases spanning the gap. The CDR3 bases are TGTGCCAGCAGTGGCGCCCTGAACACTGAAGCTTTCTTT. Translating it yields CASSGALNTEAFF.

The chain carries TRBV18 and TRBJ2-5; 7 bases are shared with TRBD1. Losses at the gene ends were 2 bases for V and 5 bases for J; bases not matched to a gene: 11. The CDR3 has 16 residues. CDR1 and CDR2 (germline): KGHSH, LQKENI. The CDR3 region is CASSPTRGPLIETQYF. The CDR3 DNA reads TGTGCCAGCTCACCAACTAGGGGGCCACTGATCGAGACCCAGTACTTC.

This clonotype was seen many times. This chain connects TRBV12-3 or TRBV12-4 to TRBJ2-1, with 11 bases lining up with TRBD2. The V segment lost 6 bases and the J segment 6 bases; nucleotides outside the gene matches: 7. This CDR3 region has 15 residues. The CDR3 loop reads CASRSGTSGLNEQFF. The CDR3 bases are TGTGCCAGCAGATCCGGGACTAGCGGCCTCAATGAGCAGTTCTTC.

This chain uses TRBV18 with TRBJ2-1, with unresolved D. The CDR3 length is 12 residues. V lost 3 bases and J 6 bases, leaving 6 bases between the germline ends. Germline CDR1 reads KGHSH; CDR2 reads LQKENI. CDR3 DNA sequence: TGTGCCAGCTCACCTCAGACCAATGAGCAGTTCTTC. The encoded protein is CASSPQTNEQFF.

CDR3 loop: CAIPGLAQNKRVSGANVLTF. The CDR3 coding sequence is TGTGCCATACCGGGACTAGCGCAAAACAAACGAGTCTCTGGGGCCAACGTCCTGACTTTC. This chain links TRBV6-9 with TRBJ2-6; 10 bases map to TRBD2. The V gene's germline CDR1 is MNHGY and CDR2 SVAAGI. The J segment lost 0 bases and the V segment lost 10 bases, leaving 18 bases of the junction unmatched. This CDR3 spans 20 amino acids.

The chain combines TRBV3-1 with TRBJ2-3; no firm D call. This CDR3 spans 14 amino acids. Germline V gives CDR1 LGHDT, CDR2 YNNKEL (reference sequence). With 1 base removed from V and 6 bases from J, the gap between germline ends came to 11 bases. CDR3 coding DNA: TGTGCCAGCAGCCAAGGGACGATGGGGGATACGCAGTATTTT. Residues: CASSQGTMGDTQYF.

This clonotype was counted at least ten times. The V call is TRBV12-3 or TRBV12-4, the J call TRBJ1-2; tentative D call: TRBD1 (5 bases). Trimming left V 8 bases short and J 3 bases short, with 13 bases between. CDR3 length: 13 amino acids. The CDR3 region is CASFSGAHYGYTF. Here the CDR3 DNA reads TGTGCCAGCTTCAGTGGGGCCCACTATGGCTACACCTTC.

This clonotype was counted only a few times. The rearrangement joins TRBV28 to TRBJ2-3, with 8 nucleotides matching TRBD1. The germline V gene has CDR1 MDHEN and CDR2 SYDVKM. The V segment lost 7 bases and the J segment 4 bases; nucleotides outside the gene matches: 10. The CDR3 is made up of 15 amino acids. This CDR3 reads CASKGLTGGADTQYF. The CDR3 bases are TGTGCCAGCAAAGGGTTAACAGGGGGAGCAGATACGCAGTATTTT.

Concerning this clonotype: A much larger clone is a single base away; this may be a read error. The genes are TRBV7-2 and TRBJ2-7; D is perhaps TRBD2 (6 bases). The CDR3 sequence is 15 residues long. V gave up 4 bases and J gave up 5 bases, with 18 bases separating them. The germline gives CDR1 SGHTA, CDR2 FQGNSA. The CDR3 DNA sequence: TGTGCCAGCAGCTCAGTGGCGGGGCCCCCCCACGAGCAGTACTTC. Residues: CASSSVAGPPHEQYF.

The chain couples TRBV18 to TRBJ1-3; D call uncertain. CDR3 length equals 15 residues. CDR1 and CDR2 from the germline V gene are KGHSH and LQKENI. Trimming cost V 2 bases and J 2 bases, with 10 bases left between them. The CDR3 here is CASSPVDGAGNTIYF. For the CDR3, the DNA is TGTGCCAGCTCACCAGTCGACGGGGCTGGAAACACCATATATTTT.

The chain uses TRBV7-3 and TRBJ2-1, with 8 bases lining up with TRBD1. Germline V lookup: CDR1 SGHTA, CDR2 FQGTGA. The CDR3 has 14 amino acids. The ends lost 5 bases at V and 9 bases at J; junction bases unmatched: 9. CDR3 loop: CASSPGQGSSEQFF. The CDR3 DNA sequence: TGTGCCAGCAGCCCCGGACAGGGAAGTTCTGAGCAGTTCTTC.

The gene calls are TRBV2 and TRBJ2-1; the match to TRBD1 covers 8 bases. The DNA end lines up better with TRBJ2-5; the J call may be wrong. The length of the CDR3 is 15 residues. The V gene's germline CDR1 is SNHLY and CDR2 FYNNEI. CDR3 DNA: TGTGCCAGCAGTGAAGAACAGGGGGTACGAGGGGCCCAGTACTTC. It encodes CASSEEQGVRGAQYF.

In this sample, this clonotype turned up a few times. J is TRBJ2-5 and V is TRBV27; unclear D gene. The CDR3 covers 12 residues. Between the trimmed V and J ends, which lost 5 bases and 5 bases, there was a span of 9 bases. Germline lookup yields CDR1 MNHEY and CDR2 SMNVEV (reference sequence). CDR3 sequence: CASSDRWETQYF. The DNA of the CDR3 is TGTGCCAGCAGTGACCGATGGGAGACCCAGTACTTC.

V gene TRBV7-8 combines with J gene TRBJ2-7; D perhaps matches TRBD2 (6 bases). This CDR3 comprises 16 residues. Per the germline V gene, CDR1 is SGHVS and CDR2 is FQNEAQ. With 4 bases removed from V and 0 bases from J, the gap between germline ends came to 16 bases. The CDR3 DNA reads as TGTGCCAGCAGCTCCAGATACGGGACTGGCTCCTACGAGCAGTACTTC. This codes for CASSSRYGTGSYEQYF.

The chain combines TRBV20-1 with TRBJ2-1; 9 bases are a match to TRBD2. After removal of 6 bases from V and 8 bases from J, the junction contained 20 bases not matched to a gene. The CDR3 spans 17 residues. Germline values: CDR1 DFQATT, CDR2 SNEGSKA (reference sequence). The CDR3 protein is CSAKTAGGRALVDEQFF. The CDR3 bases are TGCAGTGCCAAGACGGCGGGCGGGAGGGCCTTGGTCGATGAGCAGTTCTTC.

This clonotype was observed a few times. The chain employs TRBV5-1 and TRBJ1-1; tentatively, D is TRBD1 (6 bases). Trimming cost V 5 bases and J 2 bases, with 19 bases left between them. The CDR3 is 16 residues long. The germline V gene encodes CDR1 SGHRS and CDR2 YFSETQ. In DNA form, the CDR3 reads TGCGCCAGCAGGACTGGAAGTGGGGGCTTCAACACTGAAGCTTTCTTT. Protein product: CASRTGSGGFNTEAFF.

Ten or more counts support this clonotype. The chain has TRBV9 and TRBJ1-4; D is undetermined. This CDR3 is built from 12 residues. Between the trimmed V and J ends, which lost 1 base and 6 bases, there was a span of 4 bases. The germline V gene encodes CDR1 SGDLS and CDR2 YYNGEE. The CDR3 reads CASSVPDEKLFF. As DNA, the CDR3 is TGTGCCAGCAGCGTACCGGATGAAAAACTGTTTTTT.

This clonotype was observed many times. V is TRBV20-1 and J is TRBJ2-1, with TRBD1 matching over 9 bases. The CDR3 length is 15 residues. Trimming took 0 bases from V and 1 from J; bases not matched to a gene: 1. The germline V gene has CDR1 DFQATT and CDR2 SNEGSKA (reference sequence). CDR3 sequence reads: CSAREGTGSYNEQFF. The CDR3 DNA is TGCAGTGCTAGAGAAGGGACAGGGTCCTACAATGAGCAGTTCTTC.